The 5 T cell receptor beta chains below were found in one sample sequenced in a study of beta chain features in type 1 diabetes. Expressed TCRB transcripts were sequenced after all isolated RNA was converted to cDNA. Repertoires were generated with immunoSEQ multiplex PCR, while TCRdb's copy carries only in-frame clones and drops some. Found here are about 360,000 clones, roughly an eighth of them singletons; the top ten hold roughly 0.017%. The sequencing sample was made of naive CD4+ T cells from blood. The receptor set was obtained from a man between 18 and 29 years old in good health.

This clone has just a few counts. The chain links TRBV10-3 to TRBJ2-3; TRBD2 matches 7 bases. Germline V lookup: CDR1 ENHRY, CDR2 SYGVKD. V lost 7 bases, J lost 6 bases, and 10 bases stayed unmatched. The length of the CDR3 is 14 residues. Written as DNA, the CDR3 is TGTGCCATCACGGCGCGGGAGAGATCGGATACGCAGTATTTT. It codes for CAITARERSDTQYF.

The chain has TRBV29-1 and TRBJ1-1; 9 bases map to TRBD1. Looked up from germline, CDR1 is SQVTM and CDR2 is ANQGSEA. There are 13 residues in the CDR3. With V trimmed by 5 bases and J by 7 bases, 8 bases remained unmatched. The CDR3 here is CSVTDRGMGEAFF. Here the CDR3 DNA reads TGCAGCGTTACGGACAGGGGTATGGGTGAAGCTTTCTTT.

The rearrangement uses TRBV14 and TRBJ1-1; tentative D call: TRBD1 (5 bases). The CDR3 totals 14 residues. Trimming took off 4 bases at V and 5 bases at J, with 14 bases between the two ends. Germline V gene lookup returns CDR1 SGHDN and CDR2 FVKESK. The CDR3 loop is CASSRDTGWTEAFF. The DNA for the CDR3 is TGTGCCAGCAGCCGAGATACAGGTTGGACTGAAGCTTTCTTT.

The chain links TRBV7-9 to TRBJ1-4, with D maybe TRBD1 (6 bases). Germline V gene sequence: CDR1 SEHNR, CDR2 FQNEAQ (reference sequence). The germline V and J ends were trimmed by 6 bases and 5 bases, with 10 bases remaining between them. The CDR3 is 13 residues long. The CDR3 DNA is TGTGCCAGCAGTTGGACAGACAATGAAAAACTGTTTTTT. It specifies CASSWTDNEKLFF. The full variable domain, completed using reference TRBV7-9 and TRBJ1-4, is DTGVSQNPRHKITKRGQNVTFRCDPISEHNRLYWYRQTLGQGPEFLTYFQNEAQLEKSRLLSDRFSAERPKGSFSTLEIQRTEQGDSAMYLCASSWTDNEKLFFGSGTQLSVL.

This clone appeared a few times. The chain links TRBV14 to TRBJ2-5; a weak D match, TRBD1 (5 bases). Near its end, the DNA agrees better with TRBJ2-7, so the J call may be wrong. The germline V gene has CDR1 SGHDN and CDR2 FVKESK. The CDR3 has 13 amino acids. CDR3 residues: CASSQMAGIEQYF. The CDR3 DNA reads as TGTGCCAGCAGCCAAATGGCAGGGATCGAGCAGTACTTC.